This T cell receptor (beta chain) was captured by sequencing in a study of CD8 T cells in ankylosing spondylitis. Findings of the study overall: Both synovial fluid and blood in reactive arthritis had previously been reported to carry some motif variants. Ankylosing spondylitis blood appeared to be characterized by a TCR beta motif of under 10 highly homologous variants.

A few counts support this clonotype. Antigen: not known. V was shortened by 2 bases and J by 4 bases, with 8 bases between the two germline ends. Germline V gene data show CDR1 as KGHSH and CDR2 as LQKENI. The CDR3 runs 14 residues. Making use of molecular barcodes, quantitative 5'-RACE generated TCR beta libraries. MiXCR was run by TCRdb on the 5' RACE reads, yielding one entry per CDR3 protein. The repertoire holds 150,000 to 200,000 distinct CDR3 sequences, with 15% to 20% as singletons. This chain joins TRBV18 and TRBJ1-4; D not certain. This receptor was obtained from a male donor aged 10-29 years with ankylosing spondylitis or in good health (not recorded which). Material: blood, either unsorted or a sorted T cell fraction (not recorded which). The CDR3 loop is CASSPKAYNEKLFF. The CDR3 DNA is TGTGCCAGCTCACCAAAAGCCTATAATGAAAAACTGTTTTTT.